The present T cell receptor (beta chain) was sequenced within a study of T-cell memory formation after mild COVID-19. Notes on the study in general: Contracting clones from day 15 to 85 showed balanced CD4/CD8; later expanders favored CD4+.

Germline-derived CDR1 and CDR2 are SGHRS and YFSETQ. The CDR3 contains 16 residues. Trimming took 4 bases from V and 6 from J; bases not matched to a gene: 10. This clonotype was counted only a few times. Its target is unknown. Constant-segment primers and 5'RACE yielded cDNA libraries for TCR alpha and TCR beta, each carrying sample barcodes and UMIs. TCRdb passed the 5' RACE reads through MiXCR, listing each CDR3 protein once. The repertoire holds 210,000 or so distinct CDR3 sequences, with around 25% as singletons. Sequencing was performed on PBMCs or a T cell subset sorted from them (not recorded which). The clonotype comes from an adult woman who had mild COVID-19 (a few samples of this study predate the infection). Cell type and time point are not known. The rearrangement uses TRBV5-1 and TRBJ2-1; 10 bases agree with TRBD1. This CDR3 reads CASSPRGRTGGNEQFF. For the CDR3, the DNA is TGCGCCAGCAGCCCAAGGGGGAGGACAGGGGGCAATGAGCAGTTCTTC.